These 10 T cell receptor beta chains were all obtained from the same sample, sequenced in a study of blood T cells in healthy people across ages. A second about 6 to 11 cycle PCR used barcoded and J-beta primers. Each CDR3 protein is one row after TCRdb ran MiXCR on the 5' RACE reads. This table has about 1,500,000 distinct CDR3 sequences, about 43% appearing once. Sample: blood. The receptors derive from a woman aged 18-29 years in good health.

This clonotype appeared a few times. The chain combines TRBV6-1 with TRBJ2-1; TRBD2 matches at 8 bases. The CDR3 spans 12 residues. V shed 4 bases and J 12 bases; nucleotides not matched to a gene: 5. Germline assignment: CDR1 MNHNS and CDR2 SASEGT. The CDR3 DNA is TGTGCCAGCAGTGGAGCGGGAGTAGGGCAGTTCTTC. It specifies CASSGAGVGQFF.

The chain has TRBV5-1 and TRBJ2-3, with D possibly matching TRBD1 (6 bases). The CDR3 spans 16 residues. Germline V gene lookup returns CDR1 SGHRS and CDR2 YFSETQ. The V and J ends lost 4 bases and 1 base respectively, with 16 bases between them. This chain's CDR3 is CASSLLTGYGTDTQYF. For the CDR3, the DNA is TGCGCCAGCAGCCTCCTTACAGGGTATGGCACAGATACGCAGTATTTT. The full variable domain, in which reference TRBV5-1 and TRBJ2-3 provide the parts outside the CDR3, is KAGVTQTPRYLIKTRGQQVTLSCSPISGHRSVSWYQQTPGQGLQFLFEYFSETQRNKGNFPGRFSGRQFSNSRSEMNVSTLELGDSALYLCASSLLTGYGTDTQYFGPGTRLTVL.

This clonotype has only a few counts. This chain uses TRBV7-9 with TRBJ1-2; TRBD1 might be the D (5 bases). The CDR3 runs to 14 residues. Germline V gene lookup returns CDR1 SEHNR and CDR2 FQNEAQ (reference sequence). V lost 3 bases to trimming and J lost 6 bases, with 14 bases between them. CDR3: CASSFVSGANGYTF. The CDR3, as DNA: TGTGCCAGCAGCTTTGTCAGCGGGGCGAATGGCTACACCTTC.

This clonotype was counted a few times. CDR3 bases: TGTGCCAGCAGCTTTAGCGGGAGGGCCCACTACAATGAGCAGTTCTTC. It codes for CASSFSGRAHYNEQFF. The chain carries TRBV11-2 and TRBJ2-1; TRBD2 agrees at 11 bases. CDR1 is SGHAT and CDR2 is FQNNGV in the germline V gene. The CDR3 spans 16 residues. V lost 3 bases to trimming and J lost 3 bases; unmatched junction nucleotides: 4.

The chain combines TRBV20-1 with TRBJ1-2, with 7 bases identical to TRBD1. The V segment lost 0 bases and the J segment 4 bases; nucleotides outside the gene matches: 2. This CDR3 comprises 13 residues. Germline CDR1 DFQATT, CDR2 SNEGSKA (reference sequence). The CDR3 sequence: CSARETGIYGYTF. In DNA form, the CDR3 reads TGCAGTGCTAGAGAGACAGGGATCTATGGCTACACCTTC.

This clonotype was observed a few times. This chain uses TRBV29-1 with TRBJ2-7; TRBD2 matches at 10 bases. The J segment lost 6 bases and the V segment lost 1 base, leaving 6 bases of the junction unmatched. This CDR3 contains 14 residues. The V gene's germline CDR1 is SQVTM and CDR2 ANQGSEA. The CDR3 region has the DNA TGCAGCGTTGAAGGTCCGAGCGGGAGGGCCGAGCAGTACTTC. Translating gives CSVEGPSGRAEQYF.

This clonotype was found a few times. The chain recombines TRBV10-3 with TRBJ1-4; 11 nucleotides agree with TRBD1. CDR1 and CDR2 (germline): ENHRY, SYGVKD. This CDR3 has 15 amino acids. Trimming cost V 11 bases and J 3 bases; bases outside gene matches: 8. CDR3 protein: CASGGQGVSNEKLFF. For the CDR3, the DNA is TGTGCCTCTGGGGGACAGGGGGTGTCTAATGAAAAACTGTTTTTT.

For this clonotype: One junction end does not reproduce the germline sequence, and a read error may be involved. The chain uses TRBV7-9 and TRBJ1-2; 9 bases fit TRBD1. CDR3 length: 16 residues. Germline loops: CDR1 SEHNR, CDR2 FQNEAQ (reference sequence). The CDR3 DNA is TGTGCCGGCAGCTTAGGGACAGGGACGGCTAACTATGGCTACACCTTC. Encoded protein: CAGSLGTGTANYGYTF.

V and J are TRBV6-5 and TRBJ2-5, with TRBD2 identical over 10 bases. Losses at the gene ends were 6 bases for V and 1 base for J; bases not matched to a gene: 8. Germline CDR1 is MNHEY and CDR2 is SVGAGI. CDR3 length equals 16 residues. The chain's CDR3 is CASSHVLAGIQETQYF. CDR3 nucleotide sequence: TGTGCCAGCAGCCACGTACTAGCGGGGATCCAAGAGACCCAGTACTTC.

This chain uses TRBV20-1 with TRBJ2-5; D not resolved. V was cut by 6 bases and J by 0 bases, with 17 bases left in between. Germline CDR1 is DFQATT and CDR2 is SNEGSKA (reference sequence). The CDR3 covers 15 residues. CDR3 in amino acids: CSALPQQLNQETQYF. The CDR3 nucleotides are TGCAGTGCCCTCCCGCAACAGCTGAACCAAGAGACCCAGTACTTC.